The clone carrying this T cell receptor beta chain occurred many times. This specimen belongs to a study of tumor-infiltrating lymphocytes in glioblastoma multiforme. There are 15 residues in the CDR3. J gave up 5 bases and V 4 bases, and 6 bases lay outside the gene matches. Germline V gene lookup returns CDR1 MNHNY and CDR2 SVGAGI (reference sequence). TCR beta libraries were built from RNA through three nested multiplex PCR rounds using modified ARM-PCR. TCRdb re-called the multiplex PCR reads through MiXCR, storing one row per CDR3 protein. The sample lists 25,000 to 40,000 distinct CDR3 sequences, 60% to 65% occurring once.

Sequencing input: brain tumor tissue. The TCR comes from a male donor with glioblastoma. The chain joins TRBV6-6 to TRBJ2-2; 8 bases match TRBD2. The CDR3 protein is CASSFGGGITGELFF. DNA of the CDR3: TGTGCCAGCAGTTTCGGGGGGGGTATTACCGGGGAGCTGTTTTTT.